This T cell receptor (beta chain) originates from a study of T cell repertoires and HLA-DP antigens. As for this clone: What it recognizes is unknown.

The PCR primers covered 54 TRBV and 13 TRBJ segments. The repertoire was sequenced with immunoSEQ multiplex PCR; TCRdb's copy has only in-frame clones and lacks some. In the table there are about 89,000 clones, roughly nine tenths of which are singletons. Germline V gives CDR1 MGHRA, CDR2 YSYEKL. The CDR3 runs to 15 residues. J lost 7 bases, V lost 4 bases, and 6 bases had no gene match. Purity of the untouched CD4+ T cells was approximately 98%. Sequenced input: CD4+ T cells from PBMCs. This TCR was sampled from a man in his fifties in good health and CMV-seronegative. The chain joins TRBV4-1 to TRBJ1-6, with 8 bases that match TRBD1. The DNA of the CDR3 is TGCGCCAGCAGCCCCTCCGGGACAGGCAATTCACCCCTCCACTTT. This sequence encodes CASSPSGTGNSPLHF.